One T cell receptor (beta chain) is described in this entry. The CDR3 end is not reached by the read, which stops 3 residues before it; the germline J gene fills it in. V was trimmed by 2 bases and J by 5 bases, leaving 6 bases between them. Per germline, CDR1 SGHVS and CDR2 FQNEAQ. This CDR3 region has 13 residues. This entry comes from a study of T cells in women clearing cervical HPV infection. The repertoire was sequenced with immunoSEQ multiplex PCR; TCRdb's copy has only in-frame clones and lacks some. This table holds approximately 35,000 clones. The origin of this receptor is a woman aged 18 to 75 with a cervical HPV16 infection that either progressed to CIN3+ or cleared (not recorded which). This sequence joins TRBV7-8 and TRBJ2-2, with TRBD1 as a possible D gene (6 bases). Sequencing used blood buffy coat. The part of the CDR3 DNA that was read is TGTGCCAGCAGCTTAAGGGGGACCGGGGAG. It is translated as CASSLRGTGE. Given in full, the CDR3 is CASSLRGTGELFF.